This passage covers 10 T cell receptor beta chains from one sample sequenced in a study of cytomegalovirus exposure and HLA in healthy donors. PCR employed 60 Vbeta and 13 Jbeta primers. Using immunoSEQ multiplex PCR, the repertoire was profiled, and TCRdb retains in-frame clones only, with some absent. The profile shows about 170,000 clones, roughly 80% of them singletons. The material sequenced was PBMCs. The receptors here all came from a male donor in good health and CMV-seronegative.

The chain has TRBV4-3 and TRBJ2-1; perhaps TRBD1 as D (6 bases). This CDR3 is built from 15 residues. V was cut by 2 bases and J by 6 bases, with 14 bases left in between. Germline CDR1 reads LGHNA; CDR2 reads YSLEER. The CDR3, as DNA: TGCGCCAGCAGCCAACCCAGACAGGAATCCAATGAGCAGTTCTTC. It codes for CASSQPRQESNEQFF.

The chain recombines TRBV29-1 with TRBJ1-5, with 8 bases matching TRBD1. Germline trimming cut 4 bases from V and 5 bases from J; bases unmatched to any gene: 1. The CDR3 length is 12 residues. CDR1 is SQVTM, CDR2 ANQGSEA, per germline. CDR3 DNA: TGCAGCGTTGCACAGGGGGATCAGCCCCAGCATTTT. This codes for CSVAQGDQPQHF.

V is TRBV7-9 and J is TRBJ2-7; weak D call: TRBD2 (5 bases). Trimming cost V 7 bases and J 5 bases, with 15 bases left between them. Looked up from germline, CDR1 is SEHNR and CDR2 is FQNEAQ (reference sequence). The CDR3 totals 13 residues. CDR3 amino acids: CASTYSGSNEQYF. The CDR3 bases are TGTGCCAGCACCTACTCGGGATCCAACGAGCAGTACTTC.

V and J are TRBV10-3 and TRBJ1-1, with 7 bases fitting TRBD1. With V trimmed by 6 bases and J by 4 bases, 8 bases remained unmatched. CDR1 ENHRY and CDR2 SYGVKD come from the germline V gene. This CDR3 spans 14 amino acids. The CDR3 loop is CAIRGRQGSTEAFF. CDR3 nucleotides: TGTGCCATCAGGGGGAGACAGGGTAGCACTGAAGCTTTCTTT.

The chain is built from TRBV5-4 and TRBJ1-2, with TRBD1 identical over 7 bases. With V trimmed by 6 bases and J by 8 bases, 7 bases remained unmatched. Germline assignment: CDR1 SGHNT and CDR2 YYREEE (reference sequence). CDR3 size: 12 residues. CDR3 coding DNA: TGTGCCAGCACCTTTGCAGGGGGAGGCTACACCTTC. Its protein product is CASTFAGGGYTF. The full variable domain, rest sourced from reference TRBV5-4 and TRBJ1-2, is ETGVTQSPTHLIKTRGQQVTLRCSSQSGHNTVSWYQQALGQGPQFIFQYYREEENGRGNFPPRFSGLQFPNYSSELNVNALELDDSALYLCASTFAGGGYTFGSGTRLTVV.

The rearrangement links TRBV7-9 to TRBJ2-3; TRBD2 aligns across 7 bases. V shed 1 base, J shed 3 bases, and the junction held 10 bases outside the gene matches. Germline CDR1 reads SEHNR; CDR2 reads FQNEAQ (reference sequence). The length of the CDR3 is 17 residues. As DNA, the CDR3 is TGTGCCAGCAGCTTAGGGTCTAGCGGACCGAGGACAGATACGCAGTATTTT. This gives the protein CASSLGSSGPRTDTQYF.

The rearrangement joins TRBV11-2 to TRBJ2-2; 7 nucleotides line up with TRBD1. Germline assignment: CDR1 SGHAT and CDR2 FQNNGV. The trim removed 2 bases at V and 2 bases at J, leaving 2 bases unmatched. This CDR3 contains 15 residues. The CDR3 DNA is TGTGCCAGCAGCTTACGACAGGGTAACACCGGGGAGCTGTTTTTT. This codes for CASSLRQGNTGELFF.

The chain combines TRBV7-9 with TRBJ1-1; 9 bases map to TRBD1. This CDR3 is 14 amino acids long. Germline trimming cut 7 bases from V and 6 bases from J; bases unmatched to any gene: 9. The germline CDR1 and CDR2 sequences are SEHNR and FQNEAQ (reference sequence). For the CDR3, the DNA is TGTGCCAGCACCCCAGGGGACAGGGATTCTGAAGCTTTCTTT. Translation: CASTPGDRDSEAFF.

V and J are TRBV5-6 and TRBJ1-5; TRBD1 is a possible D gene (5 bases). CDR1 is SGHDT, CDR2 YYEEEE, per germline. The CDR3 runs to 14 residues. V was cut by 4 bases and J by 0 bases, with 8 bases left in between. CDR3 bases: TGTGCCAGCAGCCGGGGGGTTAGCAATCAGCCCCAGCATTTT. Translated: CASSRGVSNQPQHF.

V is TRBV6-5 and J is TRBJ2-7; the match to TRBD1 covers 9 bases. The CDR3 loop spans 15 amino acids. The J segment lost 6 bases and the V segment lost 4 bases, leaving 10 bases of the junction unmatched. Germline V gene lookup returns CDR1 MNHEY and CDR2 SVGAGI. The DNA for the CDR3 is TGTGCCAGCAGTTTCGTGACAGGGGGGTTAGGCGAGCAGTACTTC. It specifies CASSFVTGGLGEQYF.